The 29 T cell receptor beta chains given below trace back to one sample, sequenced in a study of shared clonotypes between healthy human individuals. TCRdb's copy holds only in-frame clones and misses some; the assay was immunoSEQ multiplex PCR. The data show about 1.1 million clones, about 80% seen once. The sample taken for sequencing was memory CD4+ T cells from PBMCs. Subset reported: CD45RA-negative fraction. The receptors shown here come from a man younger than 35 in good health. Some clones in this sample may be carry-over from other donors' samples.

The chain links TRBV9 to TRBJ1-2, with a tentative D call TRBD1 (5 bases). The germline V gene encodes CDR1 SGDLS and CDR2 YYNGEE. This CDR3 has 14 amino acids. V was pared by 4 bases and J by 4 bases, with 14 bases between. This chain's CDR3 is CASSPDPRGYGYTF. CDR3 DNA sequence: TGTGCCAGCAGCCCGGATCCGAGGGGCTATGGCTACACCTTC.

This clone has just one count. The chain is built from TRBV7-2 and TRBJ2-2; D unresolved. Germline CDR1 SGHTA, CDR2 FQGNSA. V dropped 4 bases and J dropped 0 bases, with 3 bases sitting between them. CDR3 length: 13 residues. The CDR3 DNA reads TGTGCCAGCAGCTCGGCGAACACCGGGGAGCTGTTTTTT. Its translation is CASSSANTGELFF.

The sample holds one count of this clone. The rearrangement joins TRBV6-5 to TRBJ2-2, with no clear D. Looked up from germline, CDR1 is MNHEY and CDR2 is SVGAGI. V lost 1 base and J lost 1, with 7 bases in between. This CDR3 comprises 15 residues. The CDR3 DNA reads TGTGCCAGCAGTTACTTTTCCCGGAACACCGGGGAGCTGTTTTTT. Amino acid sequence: CASSYFSRNTGELFF.

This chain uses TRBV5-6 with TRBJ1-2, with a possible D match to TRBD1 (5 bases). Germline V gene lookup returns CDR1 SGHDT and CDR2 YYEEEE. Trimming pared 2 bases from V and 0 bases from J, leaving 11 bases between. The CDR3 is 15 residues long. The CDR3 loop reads CASSLPGGTNYGYTF. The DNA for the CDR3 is TGTGCCAGCAGCTTACCCGGGGGGACTAACTATGGCTACACCTTC.

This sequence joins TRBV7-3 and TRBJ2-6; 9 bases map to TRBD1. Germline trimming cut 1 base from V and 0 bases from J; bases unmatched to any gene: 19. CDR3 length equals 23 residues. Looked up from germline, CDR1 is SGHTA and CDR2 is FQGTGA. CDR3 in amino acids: CASSLRWGQGGKEGSSGANVLTF. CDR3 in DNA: TGTGCCAGCAGCTTAAGGTGGGGACAGGGCGGTAAAGAGGGTTCCTCTGGGGCCAACGTCCTGACTTTC. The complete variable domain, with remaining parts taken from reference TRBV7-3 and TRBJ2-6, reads GAGVSQTPSNKVTEKGKYVELRCDPISGHTALYWYRQSLGQGPEFLIYFQGTGAADDSGLPNDRFFAVRPEGSVSTLKIQRTERGDSAVYLCASSLRWGQGGKEGSSGANVLTFGAGSRLTVL.

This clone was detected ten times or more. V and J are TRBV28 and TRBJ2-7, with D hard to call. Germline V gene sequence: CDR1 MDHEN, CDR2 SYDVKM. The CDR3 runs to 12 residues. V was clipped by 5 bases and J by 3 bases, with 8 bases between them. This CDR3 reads CASSPPYYEQYF. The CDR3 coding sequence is TGTGCCAGCAGTCCACCGTACTACGAGCAGTACTTC. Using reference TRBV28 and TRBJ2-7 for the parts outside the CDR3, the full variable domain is DVKVTQSSRYLVKRTGEKVFLECVQDMDHENMFWYRQDPGLGLRLIYFSYDVKMKEKGDIPEGYSVSREKKERFSLILESASTNQTSMYLCASSPPYYEQYFGPGTRLTVT.

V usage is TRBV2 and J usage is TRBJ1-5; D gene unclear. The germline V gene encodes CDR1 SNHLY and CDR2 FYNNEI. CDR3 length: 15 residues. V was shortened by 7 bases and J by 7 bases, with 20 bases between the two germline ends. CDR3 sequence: CASTQGERLTQPQHF. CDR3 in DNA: TGTGCCAGCACCCAAGGAGAGCGTCTCACCCAGCCCCAGCATTTT.

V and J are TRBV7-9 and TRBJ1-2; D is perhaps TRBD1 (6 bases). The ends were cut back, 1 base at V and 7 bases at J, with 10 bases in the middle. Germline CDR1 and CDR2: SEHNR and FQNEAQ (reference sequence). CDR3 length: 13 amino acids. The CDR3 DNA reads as TGTGCCAGCAGCTTAGAACAGGGAAGTGGCTACACCTTC. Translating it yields CASSLEQGSGYTF.

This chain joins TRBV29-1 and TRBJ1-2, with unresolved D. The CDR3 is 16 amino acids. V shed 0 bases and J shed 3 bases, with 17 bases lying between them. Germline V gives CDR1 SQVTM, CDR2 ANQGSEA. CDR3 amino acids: CSVEERQFPEDYGYTF. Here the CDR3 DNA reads TGCAGCGTTGAAGAAAGGCAGTTTCCGGAGGACTATGGCTACACCTTC.

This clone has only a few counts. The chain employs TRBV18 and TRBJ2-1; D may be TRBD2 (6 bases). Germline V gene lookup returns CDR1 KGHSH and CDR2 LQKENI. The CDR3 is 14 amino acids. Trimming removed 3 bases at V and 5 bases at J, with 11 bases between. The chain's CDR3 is CASSPGLTNNEQFF. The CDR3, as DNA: TGTGCCAGCTCACCGGGACTTACCAACAATGAGCAGTTCTTC.

CDR3 nucleotide sequence: TGTGCCAGCAGGCTAAGGGGGGCGGACACTGAAGCTTTCTTT. It codes for CASRLRGADTEAFF. This chain connects TRBV7-2 to TRBJ1-1, with D possibly TRBD1 on 6 matching bases. The germline V gene encodes CDR1 SGHTA and CDR2 FQGNSA. The CDR3 has 14 residues. V lost 6 bases, J lost 3 bases, and 14 bases lay in between.

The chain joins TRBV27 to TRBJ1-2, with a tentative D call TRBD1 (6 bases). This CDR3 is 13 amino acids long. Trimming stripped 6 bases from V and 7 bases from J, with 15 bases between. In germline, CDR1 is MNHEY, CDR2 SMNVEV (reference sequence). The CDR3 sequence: CASSPLGGGGYTF. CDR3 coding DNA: TGTGCCAGCAGCCCTTTAGGGGGGGGTGGCTACACCTTC.

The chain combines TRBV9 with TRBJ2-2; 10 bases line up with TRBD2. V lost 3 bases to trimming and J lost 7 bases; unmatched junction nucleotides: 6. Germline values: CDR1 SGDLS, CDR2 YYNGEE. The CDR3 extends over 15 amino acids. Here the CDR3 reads CASSELAGTNGELFF. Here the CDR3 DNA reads TGTGCCAGCAGCGAACTAGCGGGAACAAACGGGGAGCTGTTTTTT.

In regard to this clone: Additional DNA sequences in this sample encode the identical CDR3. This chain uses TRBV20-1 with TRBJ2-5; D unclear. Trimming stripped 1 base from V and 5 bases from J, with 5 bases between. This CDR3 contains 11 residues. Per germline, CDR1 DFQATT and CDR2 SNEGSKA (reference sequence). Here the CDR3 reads CSARVRETQYF. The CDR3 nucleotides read TGCAGTGCTAGAGTTCGGGAGACCCAGTACTTC.

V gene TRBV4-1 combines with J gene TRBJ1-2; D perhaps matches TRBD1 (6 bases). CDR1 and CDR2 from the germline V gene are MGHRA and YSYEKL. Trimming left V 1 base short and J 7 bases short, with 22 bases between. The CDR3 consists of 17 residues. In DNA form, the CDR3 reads TGCGCCAGCAGCCAAGTTATTGAACAGGGAAGTTTCTCTGGCTACACCTTC. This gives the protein CASSQVIEQGSFSGYTF.

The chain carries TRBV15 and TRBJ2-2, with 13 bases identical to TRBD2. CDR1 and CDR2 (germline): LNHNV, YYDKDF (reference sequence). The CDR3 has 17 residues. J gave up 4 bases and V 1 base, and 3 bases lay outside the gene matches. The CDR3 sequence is CATSRAGLAGFTGELFF. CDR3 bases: TGTGCCACCAGCAGAGCGGGACTAGCGGGATTCACCGGGGAGCTGTTTTTT. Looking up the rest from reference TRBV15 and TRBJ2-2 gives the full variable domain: DAMVIQNPRYQVTQFGKPVTLSCSQTLNHNVMYWYQQKSSQAPKLLFHYYDKDFNNEADTPDNFQSRRPNTSFCFLDIRSPGLGDTAMYLCATSRAGLAGFTGELFFGEGSRLTVL.

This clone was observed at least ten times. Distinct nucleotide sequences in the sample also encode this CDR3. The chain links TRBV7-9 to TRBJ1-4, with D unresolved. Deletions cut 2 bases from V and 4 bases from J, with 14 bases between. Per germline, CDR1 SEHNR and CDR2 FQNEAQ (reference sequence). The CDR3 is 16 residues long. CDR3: CASSLRGSEHNEKLFF. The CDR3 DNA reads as TGTGCCAGCAGCTTACGTGGTTCAGAACATAATGAAAAACTGTTTTTT.

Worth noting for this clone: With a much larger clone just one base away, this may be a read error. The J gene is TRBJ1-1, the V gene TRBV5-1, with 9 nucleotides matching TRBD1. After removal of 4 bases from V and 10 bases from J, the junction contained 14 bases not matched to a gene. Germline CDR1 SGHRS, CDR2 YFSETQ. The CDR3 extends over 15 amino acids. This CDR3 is CASSRVSGQGTLAFF. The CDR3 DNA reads TGCGCCAGCAGCAGGGTTTCGGGACAGGGAACTTTAGCTTTCTTT.

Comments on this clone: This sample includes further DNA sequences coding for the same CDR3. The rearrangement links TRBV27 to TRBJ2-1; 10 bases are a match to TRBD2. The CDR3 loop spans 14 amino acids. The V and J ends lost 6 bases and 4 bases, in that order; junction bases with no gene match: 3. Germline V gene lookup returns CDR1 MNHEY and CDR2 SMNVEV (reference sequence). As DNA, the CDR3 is TGTGCCAGCAGAGGACTAGCGGTTTACAATGAGCAGTTCTTC. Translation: CASRGLAVYNEQFF.

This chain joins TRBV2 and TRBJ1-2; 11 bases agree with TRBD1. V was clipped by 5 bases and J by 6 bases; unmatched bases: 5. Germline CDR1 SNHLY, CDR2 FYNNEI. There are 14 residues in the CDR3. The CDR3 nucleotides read TGTGCCAGCAGTCGGACAGGGGGCTTTGATGGCTACACCTTC. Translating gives CASSRTGGFDGYTF.

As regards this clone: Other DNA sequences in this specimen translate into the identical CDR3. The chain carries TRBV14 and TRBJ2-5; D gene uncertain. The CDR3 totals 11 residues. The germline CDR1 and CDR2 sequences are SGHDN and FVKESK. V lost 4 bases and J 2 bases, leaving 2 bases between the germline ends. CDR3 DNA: TGTGCCAGCAGCCGACAAGAGACCCAGTACTTC. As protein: CASSRQETQYF.

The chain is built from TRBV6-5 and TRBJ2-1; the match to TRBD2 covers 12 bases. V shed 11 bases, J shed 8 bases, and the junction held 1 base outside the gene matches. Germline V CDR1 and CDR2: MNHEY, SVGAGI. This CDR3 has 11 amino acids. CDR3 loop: CARLAGDEQFF. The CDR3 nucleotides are TGTGCCCGACTAGCGGGAGATGAGCAGTTCTTC.

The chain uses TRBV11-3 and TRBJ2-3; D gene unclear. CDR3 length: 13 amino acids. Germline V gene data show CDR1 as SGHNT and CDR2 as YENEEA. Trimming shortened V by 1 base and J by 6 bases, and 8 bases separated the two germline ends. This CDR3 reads CASSLGSLDTQYF. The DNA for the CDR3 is TGTGCCAGCAGCTTAGGGAGCCTGGATACGCAGTATTTT.

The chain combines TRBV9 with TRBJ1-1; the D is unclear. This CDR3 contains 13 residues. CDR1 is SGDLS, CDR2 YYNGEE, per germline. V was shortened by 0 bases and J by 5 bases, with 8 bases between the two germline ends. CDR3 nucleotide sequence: TGTGCCAGCAGCGTAGAGGGTTGGACTGAAGCTTTCTTT. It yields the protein CASSVEGWTEAFF.

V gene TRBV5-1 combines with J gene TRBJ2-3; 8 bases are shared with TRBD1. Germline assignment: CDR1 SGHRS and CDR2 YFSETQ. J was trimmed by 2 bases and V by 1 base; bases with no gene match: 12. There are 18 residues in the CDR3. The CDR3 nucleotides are TGCGCCAGCAGCTTGTCTCTCGCGACAGGGGTCGTCACAGATACGCAGTATTTT. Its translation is CASSLSLATGVVTDTQYF.

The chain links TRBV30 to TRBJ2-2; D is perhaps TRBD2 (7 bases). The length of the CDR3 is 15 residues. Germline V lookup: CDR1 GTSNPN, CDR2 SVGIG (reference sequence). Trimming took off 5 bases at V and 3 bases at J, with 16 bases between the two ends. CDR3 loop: CAWVKGGAHTGELFF. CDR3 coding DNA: TGTGCCTGGGTAAAAGGGGGGGCCCACACCGGGGAGCTGTTTTTT.

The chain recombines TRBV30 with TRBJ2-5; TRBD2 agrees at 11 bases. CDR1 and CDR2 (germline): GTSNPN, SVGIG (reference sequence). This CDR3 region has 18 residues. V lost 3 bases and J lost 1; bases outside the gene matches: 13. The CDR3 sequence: CAWRGLAEIFRPQETQYF. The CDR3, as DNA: TGTGCCTGGAGGGGACTAGCGGAGATTTTCCGGCCCCAAGAGACCCAGTACTTC.

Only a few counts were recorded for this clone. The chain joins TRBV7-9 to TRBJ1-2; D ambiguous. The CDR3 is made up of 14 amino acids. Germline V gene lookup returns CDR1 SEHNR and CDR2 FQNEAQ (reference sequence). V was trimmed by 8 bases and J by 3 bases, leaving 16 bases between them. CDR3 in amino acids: CASESWARDYGYTF. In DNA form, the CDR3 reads TGTGCCAGCGAATCGTGGGCAAGGGACTATGGCTACACCTTC.

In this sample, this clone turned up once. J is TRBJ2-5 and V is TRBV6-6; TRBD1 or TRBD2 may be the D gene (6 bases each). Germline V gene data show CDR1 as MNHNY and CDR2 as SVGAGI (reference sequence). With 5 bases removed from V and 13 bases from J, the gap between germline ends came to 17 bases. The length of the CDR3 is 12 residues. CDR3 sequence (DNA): TGTGCCAGCAGTAAAATACCGGGGGCTATGTACTTC. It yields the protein CASSKIPGAMYF.